This entry describes one T cell receptor beta chain. CDR1 is MDHEN, CDR2 SYDVKM, per germline. The CDR3 sequence is 12 residues long. The ends were cut back, 6 bases at V and 11 bases at J, with 16 bases in the middle. The data were taken from a study of cytomegalovirus exposure and HLA in healthy donors. The PCR had 60 Vbeta and 13 Jbeta primers. Profiled with immunoSEQ multiplex PCR; TCRdb holds only in-frame clones, not every one. The sample lists 150,000 to 200,000 clones, 70% to 90% occurring once. Donors sampled were nominally healthy, though unrecorded immune exposures were likely. The sample was PBMCs. The chain carries TRBV28 and TRBJ1-1; D perhaps matches TRBD1 (6 bases). The TCR sequence derives from a woman aged 25 to 39 in good health and CMV-seronegative. This chain's CDR3 is CASRQGLKRAFF. For the CDR3, the DNA is TGTGCCAGCAGGCAGGGGTTAAAGAGGGCTTTCTTT.